The 21 T cell receptor beta chains presented below share a single source sample, sequenced in a study of preoperative IRX-2 immunotherapy in early breast cancer. Treatment reported: preoperative locoregional IRX-2 cytokine immunotherapy. Generated by immunoSEQ multiplex PCR, the TCRdb table keeps only in-frame clones and is missing some. The sample gives around 95,000 clones, roughly 85% of which show up once; roughly 1.9% is in the top ten. Source: tumor tissue, taken after IRX-2 immunotherapy. These receptors were taken from a human donor with breast cancer.

This chain uses TRBV28 with TRBJ1-3; D may be TRBD1 (6 bases). This CDR3 comprises 16 residues. V lost 3 bases, J lost 0 bases, and 12 bases lay in between. Germline loops: CDR1 MDHEN, CDR2 SYDVKM. CDR3 in amino acids: CASSLAGGRSGNTIYF. As DNA, the CDR3 is TGTGCCAGCAGTTTGGCCGGGGGGCGCTCTGGAAACACCATATATTTT.

The chain couples TRBV18 to TRBJ1-5; 10 nucleotides align to TRBD1. The CDR3 has 14 residues. Unmatched junction bases numbered 6, after V lost 5 bases and J lost 8 bases. Germline CDR1 reads KGHSH; CDR2 reads LQKENI. The CDR3 sequence is CASSGQGGLEPQHF. The CDR3 DNA follows: TGTGCCAGCTCAGGACAGGGGGGTTTGGAGCCCCAGCATTTT.

This chain connects TRBV23-1 to TRBJ1-2; TRBD1 is a possible D gene (5 bases). TRBV23-1 is flagged as an ORF with uncertain function. Trimming left V 6 bases short and J 5 bases short, with 13 bases between. CDR3 length: 13 amino acids. The CDR3 spells CASSFGTGYGYTF. Here the CDR3 DNA reads TGCGCCAGCAGCTTCGGGACGGGATATGGCTACACCTTC.

The V and J genes are TRBV10-1 and TRBJ2-1; 10 nucleotides align to TRBD2. The CDR3 is 15 amino acids. V gave up 6 bases and J gave up 2 bases; unmatched junction bases: 4. Germline V gene sequence: CDR1 WNHNN, CDR2 SYGVQD (reference sequence). This CDR3 is CASSPLAGAYNEQFF. As DNA, the CDR3 is TGCGCCAGCAGCCCCCTAGCGGGGGCCTACAATGAGCAGTTCTTC.

About this clone itself: Compared with germline, one end of the junction differs, possibly owing to a read error. The V call is TRBV19, the J call TRBJ1-1; the D gene is possibly TRBD1 (5 bases). CDR1 is LNHDA and CDR2 is SQIVND in the germline V gene (reference sequence). The CDR3 totals 15 residues. CDR3 sequence (DNA): TGTGCCAGTAGTCTAGACAGCTATCTGGACACTGAAGCTTTCTTT. Its translation is CASSLDSYLDTEAFF.

V gene TRBV9 combines with J gene TRBJ2-3, with 10 nucleotides matching TRBD1. Germline V gene sequence: CDR1 SGDLS, CDR2 YYNGEE. The V and J ends lost 2 bases and 2 bases, in that order; junction bases with no gene match: 8. CDR3 length equals 17 residues. CDR3 nucleotide sequence: TGTGCCAGCAGCGTTAGCCCGACAGGGGGCAACACAGATACGCAGTATTTT. This encodes CASSVSPTGGNTDTQYF. The full variable domain, its missing parts supplied by reference TRBV9 and TRBJ2-3, is DSGVTQTPKHLITATGQRVTLRCSPRSGDLSVYWYQQSLDQGLQFLIQYYNGEERAKGNILERFSAQQFPDLHSELNLSSLELGDSALYFCASSVSPTGGNTDTQYFGPGTRLTVL.

The CDR3 bases are TGTGCCAGTAGTCGCATCGGGGCAGGGAGCACTGAAGCTTTCTTT. Its translation is CASSRIGAGSTEAFF. The chain is built from TRBV19 and TRBJ1-1, with a tentative D call TRBD1 (5 bases). This CDR3 contains 15 residues. V gave up 5 bases and J gave up 4 bases, with 17 bases separating them. CDR1 and CDR2 from the germline V gene are LNHDA and SQIVND (reference sequence).

This sequence joins TRBV28 and TRBJ2-7; TRBD2 agrees at 9 bases. CDR3 length: 15 amino acids. The junction had 4 bases not matched to a gene; V was cut back by 4 bases and J by 0 bases. CDR1 is MDHEN, CDR2 SYDVKM, per germline. The CDR3 is CASSSPGLASYEQYF. CDR3 in DNA: TGTGCCAGCAGTTCCCCGGGACTAGCCTCCTACGAGCAGTACTTC.

This chain connects TRBV6-9 to TRBJ1-5; the D is unclear. Per the germline V gene, CDR1 is MNHGY and CDR2 is SVAAGI. This CDR3 comprises 12 residues. The V end was cut by 5 bases, the J end by 4 bases, with 6 bases between. This chain's CDR3 is CASSNLNQPQHF. Here the CDR3 DNA reads TGTGCCAGCAGTAATCTAAATCAGCCCCAGCATTTT.

The V call is TRBV5-1, the J call TRBJ2-1, with 12 bases lining up with TRBD2. Germline CDR1 and CDR2: SGHRS and YFSETQ. Germline trimming cut 0 bases from V and 7 bases from J; bases unmatched to any gene: 8. The CDR3 spans 17 residues. The DNA of the CDR3 is TGCGCCAGCAGCTTGGTGGCTAGCGGGAGGGCCGGGAATGAGCAGTTCTTC. Translation: CASSLVASGRAGNEQFF.

V usage is TRBV6-8 and J usage is TRBJ2-2; D possibly matches TRBD1 or TRBD2 (5 bases each). The CDR3 totals 15 residues. CDR1 is MNHGY and CDR2 is SAAAGT in the germline V gene. V was shortened by 6 bases and J by 1 base, with 12 bases between the two germline ends. As DNA, the CDR3 is TGTGCCAGCAGCCCGGGTGGGGGGAACACCGGGGAGCTGTTTTTT. It yields the protein CASSPGGGNTGELFF.

The DNA of the CDR3 is TGTGCCAGCAGTGTGACCAGTCTTATTTCACCCCTCCACTTT. Amino acids: CASSVTSLISPLHF. The J gene is TRBJ1-6, the V gene TRBV6-8; D remains unclear. Trimming stripped 5 bases from V and 9 bases from J, with 14 bases between. The CDR3 is 14 residues long. The V gene's germline CDR1 is MNHGY and CDR2 SAAAGT.

The CDR3 bases are TGCGCCAGCAGCCAGTACCACAGGGGAGGCACTGAAGCTTTCTTT. It translates to CASSQYHRGGTEAFF. This chain links TRBV1 with TRBJ1-1; no DNA check was done on the table's D call, TRBD1. TRBV1 has pseudogene status. This CDR3 has 15 amino acids.

The chain recombines TRBV14 with TRBJ2-7; D unresolved. V gave up 0 bases and J gave up 0 bases, with 9 bases separating them. CDR1 is SGHDN and CDR2 is FVKESK in the germline V gene. The CDR3 totals 15 residues. DNA of the CDR3: TGTGCCAGCAGCCAAGAAACGCGACACTCCTACGAGCAGTACTTC. This sequence encodes CASSQETRHSYEQYF.

This CDR3 reads CASSSSVGSLGNEQFF. Written as DNA, the CDR3 is TGTGCCAGCAGCTCCTCCGTGGGGTCTCTTGGTAATGAGCAGTTCTTC. The chain joins TRBV7-1 to TRBJ2-1, with D unresolved. TRBV7-1 is an ORF, with its function uncertain. Trimming stripped 3 bases from V and 7 bases from J, with 19 bases between. The CDR3 runs 16 residues.

CDR3 in DNA: TGTGCCAGCAGCTCAACAGGGCGCGGCTACACCTTC. Protein: CASSSTGRGYTF. This rearrangement joins TRBV6-8 to TRBJ1-2; possibly TRBD1 for D (6 bases). This CDR3 contains 12 residues. Trimming shortened V by 6 bases and J by 8 bases, and 13 bases separated the two germline ends. Germline V CDR1 and CDR2: MNHGY, SAAAGT.

V is TRBV30 and J is TRBJ1-2; D not resolved. The germline V gene encodes CDR1 GTSNPN and CDR2 SVGIG (reference sequence). This CDR3 is 14 amino acids long. V lost 0 bases to trimming and J lost 14 bases, with 22 bases between them. The CDR3 nucleotides read TGTGCCTGGAGTGTAGTTAGGGTCCCACTTAACGGAACCTTC. This translates into CAWSVVRVPLNGTF.

This chain uses TRBV5-1 with TRBJ2-5; the D gene is possibly TRBD1 (5 bases). The germline V and J ends were trimmed by 0 bases and 0 bases, with 6 bases remaining between them. The length of the CDR3 is 14 residues. Per the germline V gene, CDR1 is SGHRS and CDR2 is YFSETQ. The CDR3 sequence: CASSLAGNQETQYF. CDR3 sequence (DNA): TGCGCCAGCAGCTTGGCAGGGAACCAAGAGACCCAGTACTTC.

This clone was seen a few times. The rearrangement joins TRBV11-3 to TRBJ2-7; 8 nucleotides line up with TRBD1. CDR3 length equals 14 residues. Germline assignment: CDR1 SGHNT and CDR2 YENEEA. V trimming: 5 bases; J trimming: 4 bases; junction bases outside the gene matches: 7. CDR3 region: CASSQRTGRYEQYF. CDR3 nucleotide sequence: TGTGCCAGCAGCCAAAGGACAGGGAGGTACGAGCAGTACTTC.

This clone was seen only a few times. As DNA, the CDR3 is TGTGCCAGCTCACACGCTTCTAGCAATGAGCAGTTCTTC. It codes for CASSHASSNEQFF. This rearrangement joins TRBV18 to TRBJ2-1, with no clear D. V lost 4 bases to trimming and J lost 6 bases, with 10 bases between them. The CDR3 is made up of 13 amino acids. Germline V gene sequence: CDR1 KGHSH, CDR2 LQKENI.

The J gene is TRBJ2-1, the V gene TRBV12-5; D is possibly TRBD2 (6 bases). The germline V gene encodes CDR1 LGHNT and CDR2 FRNRAP. The V end lost 5 bases, the J end lost 3 bases, and 11 bases lay between the germline ends. CDR3 length: 14 residues. CDR3 residues: CASGHGTFYNEQFF. As DNA, the CDR3 is TGTGCTAGTGGTCACGGGACTTTCTACAATGAGCAGTTCTTC.